These 32 T cell receptor beta chains were sequenced from one sample in a study of regulatory dendritic cells for organ transplantation. These receptors are not linked to any known antigen. Sorted subsets were CFSE-labeled and cultured roughly five days with allogeneic dendritic cells. The table came from immunoSEQ multiplex PCR; TCRdb's copy has only in-frame clones and leaves some out. The table includes over 20,000 clones, roughly 88% detected once. Specimen: naive CD4+ T cells from blood cultured with regulatory dendritic cells. The subset denotes: CD45RA+ naive T cells. The receptor source for this set is a human donor in good health.

The genes are TRBV5-6 and TRBJ1-5; a possible D gene is TRBD1 (5 bases). The germline CDR1 and CDR2 sequences are SGHDT and YYEEEE. This CDR3 contains 19 residues. The V end lost 4 bases, the J end lost 0 bases, and 23 bases lay between the germline ends. The CDR3, as DNA: TGTGCCAGCAGCCGCGCGCCGGGACGGGCTTGGGATAGCAATCAGCCCCAGCATTTT. Amino acid sequence: CASSRAPGRAWDSNQPQHF.

The V call is TRBV28, the J call TRBJ2-7, with TRBD2 matching 10 bases. The CDR3 runs 15 residues. Germline V lookup: CDR1 MDHEN, CDR2 SYDVKM. Unmatched junction bases numbered 5, after V lost 3 bases and J lost 3 bases. The CDR3 sequence: CASSLQLAGYYEQYF. CDR3 in DNA: TGTGCCAGCAGTTTGCAACTAGCGGGATACTACGAGCAGTACTTC.

The CDR3 region is CASTVPGQGSFF. CDR3 DNA sequence: TGTGCCAGCACCGTCCCGGGACAGGGATCTTTCTTT. This rearrangement joins TRBV6-6 to TRBJ1-1; 9 bases line up with TRBD1. The V segment lost 7 bases and the J segment 12 bases; nucleotides outside the gene matches: 9. CDR3 length: 12 amino acids. Looked up from germline, CDR1 is MNHNY and CDR2 is SVGAGI (reference sequence).

This CDR3 reads CASSTSGGYNEQFF. DNA for the CDR3: TGTGCCAGCAGTACTAGCGGGGGTTACAATGAGCAGTTCTTC. The rearrangement links TRBV27 to TRBJ2-1; 11 bases map to TRBD2. CDR3 length equals 14 residues. CDR1 and CDR2 from the germline V gene are MNHEY and SMNVEV (reference sequence). With 5 bases clipped from V and 4 bases from J, the junction kept 1 base outside the gene matches.

V is TRBV11-2 and J is TRBJ2-7; 7 bases agree with TRBD2. Germline values: CDR1 SGHAT, CDR2 FQNNGV. Trimming removed 5 bases from V and 6 bases from J; junction bases left unmatched: 13. The length of the CDR3 is 15 residues. CDR3 sequence reads: CASSLQIRGVSEQYF. CDR3 nucleotide sequence: TGTGCCAGCAGCCTACAAATACGGGGGGTAAGCGAGCAGTACTTC. Full variable domain (missing parts from reference TRBV11-2 and TRBJ2-7): EAGVAQSPRYKIIEKRQSVAFWCNPISGHATLYWYQQILGQGPKLLIQFQNNGVVDDSQLPKDRFSAERLKGVDSTLKIQPAKLEDSAVYLCASSLQIRGVSEQYFGPGTRLTVT.

The chain uses TRBV18 and TRBJ2-7; D unclear. Germline loops: CDR1 KGHSH, CDR2 LQKENI. V was trimmed by 1 base and J by 4 bases, leaving 14 bases between them. There are 15 residues in the CDR3. CDR3 sequence reads: CASSPLPSSLYEQYF. DNA of the CDR3: TGTGCCAGCTCACCACTCCCATCTAGTTTATACGAGCAGTACTTC.

V gene TRBV7-2 combines with J gene TRBJ2-7, with 8 bases matching TRBD1. Germline CDR1 and CDR2: SGHTA and FQGNSA. The ends lost 3 bases at V and 5 bases at J; junction bases unmatched: 6. The length of the CDR3 is 14 residues. The DNA of the CDR3 is TGTGCCAGCAGCTTCAGGACAGGGCGGAACGAGCAGTACTTC. Amino acids: CASSFRTGRNEQYF.

This chain uses TRBV7-2 with TRBJ2-1; 13 bases map to TRBD2. Germline values: CDR1 SGHTA, CDR2 FQGNSA. The CDR3 contains 18 residues. V lost 2 bases and J lost 1; bases outside the gene matches: 5. The CDR3 DNA reads TGTGCCAGCAGCTTACGGACTAGCGGGGGCCTATCCTACAATGAGCAGTTCTTC. Protein: CASSLRTSGGLSYNEQFF.

The gene calls are TRBV7-2 and TRBJ2-1; D possibly corresponds to TRBD1 (6 bases). The V gene's germline CDR1 is SGHTA and CDR2 FQGNSA. CDR3 length equals 15 residues. V lost 4 bases and J 8 bases, leaving 18 bases between the germline ends. The CDR3 here is CASSSGVGELDEQFF. The CDR3 region has the DNA TGTGCCAGCAGCTCAGGGGTCGGGGAGTTGGATGAGCAGTTCTTC.

The chain has TRBV4-1 and TRBJ2-2, with 10 bases that match TRBD2. CDR3 length: 18 amino acids. Germline V CDR1 and CDR2: MGHRA, YSYEKL. V was pared by 0 bases and J by 7 bases, with 11 bases of the junction left unmatched. The CDR3 spells CASSQDRGIAGGFGELFF. Written as DNA, the CDR3 is TGCGCCAGCAGCCAAGATAGGGGAATAGCGGGGGGATTCGGGGAGCTGTTTTTT.

The chain joins TRBV29-1 to TRBJ2-7; D may be TRBD1 or TRBD2 (5 bases each). This CDR3 has 15 residues. From germline, CDR1 is SQVTM and CDR2 ANQGSEA. Between the trimmed V and J ends, which lost 6 bases and 0 bases, there was a span of 18 bases. CDR3 nucleotide sequence: TGCAGCGTCGGGGCCACCGGGACGCCCTCCTACGAGCAGTACTTC. Residues: CSVGATGTPSYEQYF.

In its sample, this clone was seen a few times. This chain joins TRBV7-9 and TRBJ2-1; D might be TRBD2 (6 bases). Germline CDR1 and CDR2: SEHNR and FQNEAQ (reference sequence). The CDR3 is 16 residues long. The ends were cut back, 4 bases at V and 4 bases at J, with 17 bases in the middle. The chain's CDR3 is CASSSPSASTYNEQFF. CDR3 bases: TGTGCCAGCAGCTCGCCTAGCGCATCGACTTACAATGAGCAGTTCTTC.

The chain is built from TRBV19 and TRBJ2-1; 10 bases match TRBD2. In germline, CDR1 is LNHDA, CDR2 SQIVND (reference sequence). This CDR3 is built from 15 residues. The trim removed 3 bases at V and 15 bases at J, leaving 14 bases unmatched. The CDR3 sequence is CASSMGPGLATRGFF. The CDR3 bases are TGTGCCAGTAGTATGGGTCCGGGACTAGCGACTAGGGGGTTCTTC.

This chain connects TRBV28 to TRBJ2-3; tentatively, D is TRBD1 (6 bases). Per the germline V gene, CDR1 is MDHEN and CDR2 is SYDVKM. This CDR3 region has 16 residues. The V gene lost 5 bases and the J gene lost 2 bases, with 17 bases spanning the gap. The CDR3 DNA reads as TGTGCCAGCAGTGGTCGTGGCAGGGGCACCACAGATACGCAGTATTTT. It translates to CASSGRGRGTTDTQYF.

The V call is TRBV7-2, the J call TRBJ2-3; D is perhaps TRBD1 (7 bases). Between the trimmed V and J ends, which lost 7 bases and 3 bases, there was a span of 23 bases. From germline, CDR1 is SGHTA and CDR2 FQGNSA. CDR3 size: 17 residues. The CDR3 sequence: CASNPQGGFRTTDTQYF. The CDR3 DNA follows: TGTGCCAGCAACCCCCAGGGGGGATTTCGTACGACAGATACGCAGTATTTT.

The gene calls are TRBV11-2 and TRBJ2-7, with 11 positions matching TRBD2. The CDR3 is made up of 18 amino acids. From germline, CDR1 is SGHAT and CDR2 FQNNGV. V shed 1 base and J 4 bases; nucleotides not matched to a gene: 12. In DNA, the CDR3 is TGTGCCAGCAGCTTAGTACCTTCCACCGCTAGCGGGGGGTACGAGCAGTACTTC. It encodes CASSLVPSTASGGYEQYF.

J is TRBJ1-1 and V is TRBV2, with D possibly being TRBD1 (6 bases). Germline V gene lookup returns CDR1 SNHLY and CDR2 FYNNEI. V was trimmed by 4 bases and J by 2 bases, leaving 17 bases between them. The CDR3 extends over 16 amino acids. The CDR3 reads CASSVARGGINTEAFF. The CDR3 region has the DNA TGTGCCAGCAGTGTAGCCAGGGGTGGGATCAACACTGAAGCTTTCTTT.

The genes are TRBV9 and TRBJ1-2; unclear D gene. The CDR3 spans 15 residues. Deletions cut 6 bases from V and 0 bases from J, with 15 bases between. In germline, CDR1 is SGDLS, CDR2 YYNGEE. Here the CDR3 DNA reads TGTGCCAGCAACCTTTACCCATCTTCTAACTATGGCTACACCTTC. It yields the protein CASNLYPSSNYGYTF.

This clone was counted between two and nine times. The V and J genes are TRBV29-1 and TRBJ1-1; possibly TRBD1 for D (6 bases). CDR1 is SQVTM, CDR2 ANQGSEA, per germline. Trimming pared 3 bases from V and 5 bases from J, leaving 10 bases between. The length of the CDR3 is 12 residues. In DNA form, the CDR3 reads TGCAGCGTTGAGGCAGGGGTGACTGAAGCTTTCTTT. Its translation: CSVEAGVTEAFF.

The chain recombines TRBV27 with TRBJ2-5; a possible D gene is TRBD1 (6 bases). Germline CDR1 reads MNHEY; CDR2 reads SMNVEV (reference sequence). V lost 5 bases and J lost 5, with 12 bases in between. The CDR3 is 13 residues long. CDR3 protein: CASSPQGWETQYF. The CDR3 DNA reads TGTGCCAGCAGTCCACAGGGCTGGGAGACCCAGTACTTC.

This chain links TRBV6-5 with TRBJ2-7; 10 bases fit TRBD1. Trimming cost V 5 bases and J 6 bases; bases outside gene matches: 10. Per germline, CDR1 MNHEY and CDR2 SVGAGI. This CDR3 contains 15 residues. The CDR3 region is CASSPLRTGGGEQYF. CDR3 DNA sequence: TGTGCCAGCAGTCCACTTAGGACAGGGGGAGGCGAGCAGTACTTC.

The chain links TRBV20-1 to TRBJ2-7; 10 nucleotides align to TRBD2. CDR1 is DFQATT, CDR2 SNEGSKA, per germline (reference sequence). The CDR3 is 11 amino acids. Trimming took 7 bases from V and 3 from J; bases not matched to a gene: 0. The CDR3 coding sequence is TGCAGTGGACTAGCGGGCTACGAGCAGTACTTC. The encoded protein is CSGLAGYEQYF.

V is TRBV18 and J is TRBJ2-5; perhaps TRBD2 as D (6 bases). CDR3 length equals 14 residues. V gave up 2 bases and J gave up 5 bases, with 12 bases separating them. Germline CDR1 is KGHSH and CDR2 is LQKENI. The CDR3 DNA follows: TGTGCCAGCTCACCATTGAGAGGGAGGGAGACCCAGTACTTC. Protein: CASSPLRGRETQYF.

J is TRBJ2-7 and V is TRBV7-6; 11 bases align to TRBD2. The CDR3 has 14 amino acids. The V and J ends lost 8 bases and 4 bases, in that order; junction bases with no gene match: 7. Germline V gene data show CDR1 as SGHVS and CDR2 as FNYEAQ. The CDR3 reads CASSLLAGAYEQYF. Here the CDR3 DNA reads TGTGCCAGCTCACTACTAGCGGGGGCTTACGAGCAGTACTTC. Supplemented by reference TRBV7-6 and TRBJ2-7, the full variable domain reads GAGVSQSPRYKVTKRGQDVALRCDPISGHVSLYWYRQALGQGPEFLTYFNYEAQQDKSGLPNDRFSAERPEGSISTLTIQRTEQRDSAMYRCASSLLAGAYEQYFGPGTRLTVT.

This clone has a single count. This rearrangement joins TRBV5-8 to TRBJ2-3; 11 nucleotides match TRBD2. Germline assignment: CDR1 SGHTS and CDR2 YDEGEE. Unmatched junction bases numbered 13, after V lost 4 bases and J lost 6 bases. CDR3 length: 17 amino acids. CDR3 sequence: CASSLSLLAGVADTQYF. The CDR3, as DNA: TGTGCCAGCAGCCTCTCCCTACTAGCGGGGGTAGCTGATACGCAGTATTTT.

J is TRBJ1-5 and V is TRBV2; 9 nucleotides agree with TRBD1. Germline lookup yields CDR1 SNHLY and CDR2 FYNNEI. With 0 bases clipped from V and 9 bases from J, the junction kept 3 bases outside the gene matches. The CDR3 is made up of 14 amino acids. CDR3 region: CASSEAGTGWPQHF. The CDR3 DNA follows: TGTGCCAGCAGTGAAGCCGGGACAGGGTGGCCCCAGCATTTT.

The V call is TRBV5-1, the J call TRBJ2-2; D ambiguous. Germline CDR1 reads SGHRS; CDR2 reads YFSETQ. With 0 bases removed from V and 6 bases from J, the gap between germline ends came to 18 bases. CDR3 length: 17 residues. The CDR3 loop is CASSLAPDGDRAGELFF. CDR3 bases: TGCGCCAGCAGCTTGGCCCCGGACGGCGACCGCGCCGGGGAGCTGTTTTTT. The variable domain in full, completed from reference TRBV5-1 and TRBJ2-2, reads KAGVTQTPRYLIKTRGQQVTLSCSPISGHRSVSWYQQTPGQGLQFLFEYFSETQRNKGNFPGRFSGRQFSNSRSEMNVSTLELGDSALYLCASSLAPDGDRAGELFFGEGSRLTVL.

This clone was seen only a few times. The rearrangement links TRBV7-2 to TRBJ1-3, with a weak D call TRBD1 (5 bases). The germline V gene encodes CDR1 SGHTA and CDR2 FQGNSA. V was cut by 8 bases and J by 8 bases, with 13 bases left in between. CDR3 size: 12 residues. This CDR3 is CASGWVGDTIYF. The DNA for the CDR3 is TGTGCCAGCGGCTGGGTGGGGGACACCATATATTTT.

The CDR3, as DNA: TGTGCCAGCAGCGAAAGGAGGGGAACAGATACGCAGTATTTT. Its translation: CASSERRGTDTQYF. J is TRBJ2-3 and V is TRBV7-3; a weak D match, TRBD2 (6 bases). Germline values: CDR1 SGHTA, CDR2 FQGTGA. There are 14 residues in the CDR3. V dropped 5 bases and J dropped 3 bases, with 12 bases sitting between them.

The sample holds one count of this clone. The chain combines TRBV4-1 with TRBJ2-3, with 15 bases matching TRBD2. Germline V gene sequence: CDR1 MGHRA, CDR2 YSYEKL. The length of the CDR3 is 20 residues. V lost 6 bases to trimming and J lost 2 bases; unmatched junction nucleotides: 15. The CDR3, as DNA: TGCGCCAGCAGACCGACCGGGACTAGCGGGAGGAGAGGGTTCACAGATACGCAGTATTTT. Its translation: CASRPTGTSGRRGFTDTQYF.

V and J are TRBV9 and TRBJ2-1; D is unresolved. With 0 bases removed from V and 8 bases from J, the gap between germline ends came to 15 bases. This CDR3 has 15 amino acids. Germline V gives CDR1 SGDLS, CDR2 YYNGEE. CDR3 DNA: TGTGCCAGCAGCGTAGACCTGGACCCCTGGTATGAGCAGTTCTTC. Protein: CASSVDLDPWYEQFF.

The chain carries TRBV19 and TRBJ2-1, with TRBD2 identical over 14 bases. CDR1 is LNHDA and CDR2 is SQIVND in the germline V gene (reference sequence). The trim removed 5 bases at V and 7 bases at J, leaving 13 bases unmatched. The CDR3 extends over 18 amino acids. The CDR3 reads CASSSGTSGRSMGNEQFF. The DNA of the CDR3 is TGTGCCAGTAGTTCCGGGACTAGCGGGAGATCGATGGGAAATGAGCAGTTCTTC.